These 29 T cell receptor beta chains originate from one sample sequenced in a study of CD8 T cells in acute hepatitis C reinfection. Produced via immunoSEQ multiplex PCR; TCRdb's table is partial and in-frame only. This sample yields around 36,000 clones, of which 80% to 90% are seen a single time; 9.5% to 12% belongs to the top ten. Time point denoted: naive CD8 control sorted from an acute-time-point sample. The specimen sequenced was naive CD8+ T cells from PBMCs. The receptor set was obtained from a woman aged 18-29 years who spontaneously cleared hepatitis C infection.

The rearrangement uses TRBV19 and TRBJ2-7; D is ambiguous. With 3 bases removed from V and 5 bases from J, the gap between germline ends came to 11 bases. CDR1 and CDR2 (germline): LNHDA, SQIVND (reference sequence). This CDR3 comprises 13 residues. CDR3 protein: CASSIGPLDEQYF. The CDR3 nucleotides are TGTGCCAGTAGTATCGGTCCGCTCGACGAGCAGTACTTC.

The chain's CDR3 is CAISETSVRADTQYF. In DNA form, the CDR3 reads TGTGCCATCAGTGAGACTAGCGTCAGGGCAGATACGCAGTATTTT. The chain links TRBV10-3 to TRBJ2-3; TRBD2 agrees at 7 bases. CDR1 and CDR2 from the germline V gene are ENHRY and SYGVKD. Trimming removed 2 bases from V and 4 bases from J; junction bases left unmatched: 6. This CDR3 has 15 residues.

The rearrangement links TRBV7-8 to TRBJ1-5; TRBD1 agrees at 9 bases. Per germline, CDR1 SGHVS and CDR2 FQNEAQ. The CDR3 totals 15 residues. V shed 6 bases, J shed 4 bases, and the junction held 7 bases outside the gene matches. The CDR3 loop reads CASRPTGGPNQPQHF. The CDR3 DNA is TGTGCCAGCAGACCGACAGGGGGACCGAATCAGCCCCAGCATTTT.

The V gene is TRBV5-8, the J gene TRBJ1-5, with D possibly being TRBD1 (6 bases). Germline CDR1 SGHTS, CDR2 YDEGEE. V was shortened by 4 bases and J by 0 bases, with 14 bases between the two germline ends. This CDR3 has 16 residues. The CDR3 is CASSRLGAISNQPQHF. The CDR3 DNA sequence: TGTGCCAGCAGCCGATTGGGGGCAATTAGCAATCAGCCCCAGCATTTT.

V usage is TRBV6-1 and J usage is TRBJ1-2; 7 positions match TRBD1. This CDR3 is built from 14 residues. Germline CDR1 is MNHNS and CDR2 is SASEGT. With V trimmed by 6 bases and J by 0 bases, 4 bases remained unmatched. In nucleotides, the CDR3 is TGTGCCAGCAGACCCCAGGGGGCTAACTATGGCTACACCTTC. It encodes CASRPQGANYGYTF.

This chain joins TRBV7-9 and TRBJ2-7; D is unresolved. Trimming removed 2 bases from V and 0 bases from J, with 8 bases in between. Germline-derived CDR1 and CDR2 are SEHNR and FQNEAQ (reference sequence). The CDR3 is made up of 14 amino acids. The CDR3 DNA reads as TGTGCCAGCAGCTTACCAGGCAGCTCCTACGAGCAGTACTTC. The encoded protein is CASSLPGSSYEQYF.

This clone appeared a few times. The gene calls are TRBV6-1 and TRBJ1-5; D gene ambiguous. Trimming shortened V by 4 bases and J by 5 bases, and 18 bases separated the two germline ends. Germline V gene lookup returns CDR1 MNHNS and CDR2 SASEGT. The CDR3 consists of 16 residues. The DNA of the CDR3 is TGTGCCAGCAGTGTCATACTCGCGGGTTCGTATCAGCCCCAGCATTTT. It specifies CASSVILAGSYQPQHF.

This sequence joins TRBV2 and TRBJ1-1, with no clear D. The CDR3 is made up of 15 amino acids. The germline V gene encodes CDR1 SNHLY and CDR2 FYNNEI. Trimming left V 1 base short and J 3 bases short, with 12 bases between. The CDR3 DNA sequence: TGTGCCAGCAGTGAAGTTGTTGGAGACGACACTGAAGCTTTCTTT. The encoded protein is CASSEVVGDDTEAFF.

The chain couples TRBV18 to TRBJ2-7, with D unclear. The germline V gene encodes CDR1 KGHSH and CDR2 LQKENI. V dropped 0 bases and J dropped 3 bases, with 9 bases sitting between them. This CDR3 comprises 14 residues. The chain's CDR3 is CASSPPGPVYEQYF. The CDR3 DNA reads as TGTGCCAGCTCACCACCGGGTCCGGTCTACGAGCAGTACTTC.

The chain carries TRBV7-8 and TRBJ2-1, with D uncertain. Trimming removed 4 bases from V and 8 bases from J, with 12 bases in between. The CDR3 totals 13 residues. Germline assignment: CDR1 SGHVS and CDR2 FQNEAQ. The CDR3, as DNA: TGTGCCAGCAGCTCACCAGCCCTCCATGAGCAGTTCTTC. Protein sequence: CASSSPALHEQFF. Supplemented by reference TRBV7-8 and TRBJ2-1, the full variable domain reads GAGVSQSPRYKVAKRGQDVALRCDPISGHVSLFWYQQALGQGPEFLTYFQNEAQLDKSGLPSDRFFAERPEGSVSTLKIQRTQQEDSAVYLCASSSPALHEQFFGPGTRLTVL.

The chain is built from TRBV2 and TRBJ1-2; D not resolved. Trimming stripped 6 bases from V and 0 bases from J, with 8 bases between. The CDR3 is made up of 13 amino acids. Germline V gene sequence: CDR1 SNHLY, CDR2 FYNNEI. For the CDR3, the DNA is TGTGCCAGCAGGGACGGCCCTAACTATGGCTACACCTTC. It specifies CASRDGPNYGYTF.

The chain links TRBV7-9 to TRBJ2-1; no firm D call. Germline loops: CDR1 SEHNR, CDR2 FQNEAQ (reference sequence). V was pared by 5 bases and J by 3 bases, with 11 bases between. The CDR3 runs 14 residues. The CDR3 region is CASSGNSNYNEQFF. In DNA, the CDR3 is TGTGCCAGCAGCGGTAACTCCAACTACAATGAGCAGTTCTTC.

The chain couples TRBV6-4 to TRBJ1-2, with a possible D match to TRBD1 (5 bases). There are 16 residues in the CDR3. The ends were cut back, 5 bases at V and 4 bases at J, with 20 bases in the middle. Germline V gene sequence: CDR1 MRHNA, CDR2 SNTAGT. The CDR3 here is CASSPTGNPSGYGYTF. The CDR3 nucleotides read TGTGCCAGCAGTCCCACAGGCAACCCATCTGGCTATGGCTACACCTTC.

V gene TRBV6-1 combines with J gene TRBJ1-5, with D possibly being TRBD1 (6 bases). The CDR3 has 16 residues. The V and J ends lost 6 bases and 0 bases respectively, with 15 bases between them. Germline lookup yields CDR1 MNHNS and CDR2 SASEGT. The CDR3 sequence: CASRETGTNSNQPQHF. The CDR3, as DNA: TGTGCCAGCAGGGAAACCGGGACAAATAGCAATCAGCCCCAGCATTTT.

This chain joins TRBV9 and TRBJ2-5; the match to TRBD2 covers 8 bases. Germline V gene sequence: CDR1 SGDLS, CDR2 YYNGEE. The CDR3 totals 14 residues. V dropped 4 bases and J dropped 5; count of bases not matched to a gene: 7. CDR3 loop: CASSPGTSQETQYF. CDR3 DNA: TGTGCCAGCAGCCCTGGGACTAGTCAGGAGACCCAGTACTTC.

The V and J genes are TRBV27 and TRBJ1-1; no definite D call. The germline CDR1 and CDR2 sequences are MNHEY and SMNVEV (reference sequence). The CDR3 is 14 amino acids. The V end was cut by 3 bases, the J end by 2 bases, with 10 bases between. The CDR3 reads CASSLKWVNTEAFF. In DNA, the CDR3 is TGTGCCAGCAGTTTGAAATGGGTTAACACTGAAGCTTTCTTT.

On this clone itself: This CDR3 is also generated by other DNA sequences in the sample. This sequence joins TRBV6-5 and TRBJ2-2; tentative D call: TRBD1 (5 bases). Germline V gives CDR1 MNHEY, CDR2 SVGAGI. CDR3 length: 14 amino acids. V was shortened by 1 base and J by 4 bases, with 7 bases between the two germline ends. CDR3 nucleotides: TGTGCCAGCAGTTACTTGGGGCCCACCGGGGAGCTGTTTTTT. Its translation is CASSYLGPTGELFF.

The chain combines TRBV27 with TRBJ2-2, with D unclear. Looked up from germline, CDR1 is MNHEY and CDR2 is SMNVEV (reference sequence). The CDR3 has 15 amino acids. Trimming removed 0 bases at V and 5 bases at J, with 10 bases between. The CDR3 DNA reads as TGTGCCAGCAGTTTATCGAGTTTCGAGACCGGGGAGCTGTTTTTT. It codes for CASSLSSFETGELFF.

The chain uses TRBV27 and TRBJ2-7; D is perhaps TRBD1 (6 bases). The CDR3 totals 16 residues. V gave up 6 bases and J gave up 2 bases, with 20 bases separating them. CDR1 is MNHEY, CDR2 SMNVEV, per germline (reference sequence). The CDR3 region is CASRIDNRAGPYEQYF. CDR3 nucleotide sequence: TGTGCCAGCAGGATAGATAACAGGGCTGGTCCCTACGAGCAGTACTTC.

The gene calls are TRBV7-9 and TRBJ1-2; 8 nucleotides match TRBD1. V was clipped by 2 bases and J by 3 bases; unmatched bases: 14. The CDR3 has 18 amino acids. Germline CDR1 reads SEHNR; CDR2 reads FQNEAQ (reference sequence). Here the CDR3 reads CASSLMPVVTGEDYGYTF. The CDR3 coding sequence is TGTGCCAGCAGCTTAATGCCTGTAGTGACAGGGGAGGACTATGGCTACACCTTC.

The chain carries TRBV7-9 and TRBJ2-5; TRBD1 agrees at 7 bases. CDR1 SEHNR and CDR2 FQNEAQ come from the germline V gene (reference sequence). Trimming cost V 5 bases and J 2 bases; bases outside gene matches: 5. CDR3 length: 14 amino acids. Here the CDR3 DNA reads TGTGCCAGCAGCGAGACAGGGCGACAAGAGACCCAGTACTTC. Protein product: CASSETGRQETQYF.

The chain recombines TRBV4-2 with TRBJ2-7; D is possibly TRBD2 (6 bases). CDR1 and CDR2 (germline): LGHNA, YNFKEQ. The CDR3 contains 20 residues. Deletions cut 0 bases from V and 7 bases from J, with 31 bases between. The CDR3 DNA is TGTGCCAGCAGCCAAGACATGGGTGGTCCGCGGGGTCCGACCGCCGGGGAGCAGTACTTC. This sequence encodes CASSQDMGGPRGPTAGEQYF.

The CDR3: CASRAFSGLDSYGYTF. The CDR3 DNA follows: TGTGCCAGCAGAGCATTCTCAGGGTTGGACTCTTATGGCTACACCTTC. This chain connects TRBV27 to TRBJ1-2; the D gene is possibly TRBD1 (5 bases). This CDR3 contains 16 residues. V was pared by 6 bases and J by 5 bases, with 22 bases between. From germline, CDR1 is MNHEY and CDR2 SMNVEV (reference sequence).

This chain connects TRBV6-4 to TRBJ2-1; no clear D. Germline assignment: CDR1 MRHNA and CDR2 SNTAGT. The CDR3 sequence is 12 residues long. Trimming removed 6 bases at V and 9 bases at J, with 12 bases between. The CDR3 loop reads CASRSGLSEQFF. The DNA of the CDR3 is TGTGCCAGCAGATCCGGGCTCAGTGAGCAGTTCTTC.

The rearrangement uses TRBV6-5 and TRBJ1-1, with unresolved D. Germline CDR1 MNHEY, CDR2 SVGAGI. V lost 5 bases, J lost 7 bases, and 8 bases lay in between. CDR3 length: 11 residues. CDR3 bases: TGTGCCAGCAGTGACCTGGGTGAAGCTTTCTTT. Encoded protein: CASSDLGEAFF.

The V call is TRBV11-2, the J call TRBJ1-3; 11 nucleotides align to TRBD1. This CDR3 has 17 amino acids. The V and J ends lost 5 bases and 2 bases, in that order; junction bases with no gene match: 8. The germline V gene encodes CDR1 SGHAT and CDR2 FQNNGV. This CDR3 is CASSPYLGQGAGNTIYF. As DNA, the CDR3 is TGTGCCAGCAGCCCGTACCTGGGACAGGGGGCTGGAAACACCATATATTTT.

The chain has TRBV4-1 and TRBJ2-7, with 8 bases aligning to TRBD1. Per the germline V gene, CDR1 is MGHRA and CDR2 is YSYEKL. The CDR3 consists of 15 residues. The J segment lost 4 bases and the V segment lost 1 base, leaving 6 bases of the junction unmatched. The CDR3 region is CASSQAGTGTYEQYF. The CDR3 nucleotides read TGCGCCAGCAGCCAAGCCGGGACAGGAACTTACGAGCAGTACTTC.

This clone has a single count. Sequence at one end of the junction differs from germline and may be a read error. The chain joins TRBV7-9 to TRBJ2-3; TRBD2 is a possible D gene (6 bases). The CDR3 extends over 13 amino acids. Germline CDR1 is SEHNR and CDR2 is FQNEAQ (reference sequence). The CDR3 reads CASSDPTREIVLW. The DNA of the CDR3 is TGTGCCAGCAGCGACCCCACACGGGAGATTGTTTTGTGG.

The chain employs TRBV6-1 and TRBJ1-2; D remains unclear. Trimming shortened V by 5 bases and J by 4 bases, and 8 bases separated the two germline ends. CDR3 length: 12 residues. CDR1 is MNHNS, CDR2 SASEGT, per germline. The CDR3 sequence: CASSTDRYGYTF. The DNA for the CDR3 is TGTGCCAGCAGTACAGACCGCTATGGCTACACCTTC.